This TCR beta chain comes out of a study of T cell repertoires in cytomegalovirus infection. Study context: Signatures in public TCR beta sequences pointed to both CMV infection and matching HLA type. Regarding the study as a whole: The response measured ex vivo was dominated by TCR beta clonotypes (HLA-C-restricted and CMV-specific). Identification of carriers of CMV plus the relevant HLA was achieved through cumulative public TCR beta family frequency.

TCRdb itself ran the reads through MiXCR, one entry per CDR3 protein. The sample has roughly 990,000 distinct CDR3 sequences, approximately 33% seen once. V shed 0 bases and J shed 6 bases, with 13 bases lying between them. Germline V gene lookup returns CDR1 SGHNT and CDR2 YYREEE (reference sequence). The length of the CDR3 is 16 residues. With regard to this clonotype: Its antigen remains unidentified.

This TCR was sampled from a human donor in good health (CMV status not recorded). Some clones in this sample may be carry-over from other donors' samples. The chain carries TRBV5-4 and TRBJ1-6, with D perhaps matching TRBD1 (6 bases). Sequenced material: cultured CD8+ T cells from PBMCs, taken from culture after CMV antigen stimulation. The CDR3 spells CASSLEDRGLNSPLHF. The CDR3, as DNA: TGTGCCAGCAGCTTGGAGGATCGGGGGCTTAATTCACCCCTCCACTTT.